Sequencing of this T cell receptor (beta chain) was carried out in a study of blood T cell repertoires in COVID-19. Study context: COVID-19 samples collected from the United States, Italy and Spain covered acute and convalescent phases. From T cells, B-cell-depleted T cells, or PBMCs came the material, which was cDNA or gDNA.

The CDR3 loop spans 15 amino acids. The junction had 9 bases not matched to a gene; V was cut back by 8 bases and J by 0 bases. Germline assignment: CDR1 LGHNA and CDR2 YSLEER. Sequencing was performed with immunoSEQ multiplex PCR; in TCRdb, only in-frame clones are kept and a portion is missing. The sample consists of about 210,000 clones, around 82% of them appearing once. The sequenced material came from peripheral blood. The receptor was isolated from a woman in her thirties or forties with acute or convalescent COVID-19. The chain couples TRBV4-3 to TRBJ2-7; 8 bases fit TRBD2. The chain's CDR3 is CASSQLAVSSYEQYF. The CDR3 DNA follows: TGCGCCAGCTCACAACTAGCGGTGAGCTCCTACGAGCAGTACTTC.